Listed here are 25 T cell receptor beta chains from one sample, sequenced in a study of blood T cell repertoires in COVID-19. The repertoire was sequenced with immunoSEQ multiplex PCR; TCRdb's copy has only in-frame clones and lacks some. The sample includes some 130,000 clones, almost 70% seen only once; the top ten take around 1.8%. Input material: peripheral blood. These TCRs come from a woman aged 70-85 years with acute or convalescent COVID-19.

The chain couples TRBV15 to TRBJ1-1; 7 bases map to TRBD1. The trim removed 5 bases at V and 0 bases at J, leaving 3 bases unmatched. Germline CDR1 and CDR2: LNHNV and YYDKDF (reference sequence). The CDR3 is made up of 14 amino acids. The CDR3 spells CATSYRGLNTEAFF. The CDR3 DNA reads TGTGCCACCAGCTACAGGGGCTTGAACACTGAAGCTTTCTTT.

This CDR3 is CASSKAPDKTGDYGYTF. The CDR3 region has the DNA TGTGCCAGCAGCAAAGCTCCGGACAAAACAGGGGACTATGGCTACACCTTC. V gene TRBV21-1 combines with J gene TRBJ1-2; TRBD1 is the table's D call and was not checked against the DNA. TRBV21-1 is assigned pseudogene status. This CDR3 comprises 17 residues.

The gene calls are TRBV3-1 (or the pseudogene TRBV3-2) and TRBJ2-3; 8 nucleotides line up with TRBD1. J lost 3 bases, V lost 4 bases, and 6 bases had no gene match. From germline, CDR1 is LGHDT and CDR2 YNNKEL (reference sequence). The CDR3 contains 15 residues. CDR3 coding DNA: TGTGCCAGCAGCCCGGGGCAGGGGGCTACAGATACGCAGTATTTT. It translates to CASSPGQGATDTQYF.

The rearrangement links TRBV15 to TRBJ2-7, with D perhaps TRBD2 (5 bases). There are 14 residues in the CDR3. V lost 0 bases and J lost 1, with 7 bases in between. From germline, CDR1 is LNHNV and CDR2 YYDKDF (reference sequence). The CDR3 region is CATSRDSGSYEQYF. The CDR3 bases are TGTGCCACCAGCAGAGATTCGGGGTCCTACGAGCAGTACTTC.

The CDR3 is CATKTYGTPQAGGNTIYF. For the CDR3, the DNA is TGTGCCACCAAAACCTACGGGACTCCACAGGCGGGTGGAAACACCATATATTTT. The rearrangement links TRBV19 to TRBJ1-3; perhaps TRBD1 as D (5 bases). CDR1 and CDR2 (germline): LNHDA, SQIVND (reference sequence). This CDR3 comprises 18 residues. Trimming pared 10 bases from V and 3 bases from J, leaving 28 bases between.

The CDR3 DNA is TGTGCCAGCAGCTTGTTTGGAGACCCAAACACCGGGGAGCTGTTTTTT. It yields the protein CASSLFGDPNTGELFF. This rearrangement joins TRBV5-6 to TRBJ2-2; the D is unclear. V gave up 1 base and J gave up 2 bases, with 12 bases separating them. CDR3 length: 16 residues. CDR1 and CDR2 (germline): SGHDT, YYEEEE.

The V call is TRBV6-2 or TRBV6-3, the J call TRBJ1-4; the match to TRBD1 covers 11 bases. Germline CDR1 MNHEY, CDR2 SVGEGT. The CDR3 runs 15 residues. V lost 6 bases to trimming and J lost 8 bases; unmatched junction nucleotides: 8. The CDR3 loop is CASSLDRGRNEKLFF. The CDR3 nucleotides read TGTGCCAGCAGCTTGGACAGGGGGCGGAACGAAAAACTGTTTTTT.

The CDR3 is CASSLAIAQEQFF. CDR3 DNA sequence: TGCGCCAGCAGCTTGGCCATAGCGCAAGAGCAGTTCTTC. The chain recombines TRBV5-1 with TRBJ2-1, with D perhaps TRBD2 (5 bases). The V gene's germline CDR1 is SGHRS and CDR2 YFSETQ. The CDR3 runs to 13 residues. Between the trimmed V and J ends, which lost 0 bases and 10 bases, there was a span of 11 bases.

Only a few counts were recorded for this clone. The chain recombines TRBV27 with TRBJ2-5; possibly TRBD2 for D (6 bases). Germline CDR1 MNHEY, CDR2 SMNVEV (reference sequence). This CDR3 region has 17 residues. With 2 bases removed from V and 5 bases from J, the gap between germline ends came to 21 bases. CDR3 in amino acids: CASSLKGFREKGETQYF. Written as DNA, the CDR3 is TGTGCCAGCAGTTTAAAGGGTTTTCGGGAGAAGGGGGAGACCCAGTACTTC.

This clone has a single count. The chain joins TRBV3-1 (or the pseudogene TRBV3-2) to TRBJ1-5; 7 bases match TRBD1. Trimming cost V 1 base and J 4 bases; bases outside gene matches: 1. The germline V gene has CDR1 LGHDT and CDR2 YNNKEL (reference sequence). This CDR3 is 14 amino acids long. CDR3 amino acids: CASSQARGNQPQHF. The CDR3 DNA sequence: TGTGCCAGCAGCCAAGCCAGGGGGAATCAGCCCCAGCATTTT.

This clone came up many times. The chain has TRBV6-6 and TRBJ1-4, with TRBD1 identical over 10 bases. Trimming at V came to 6 bases and at J to 5 bases, leaving 3 bases not matched to a gene. Germline V lookup: CDR1 MNHNY, CDR2 SVGAGI (reference sequence). This CDR3 has 14 amino acids. CDR3 nucleotide sequence: TGTGCCAGCAGAAGACAGGGGGCGAATGAAAAACTGTTTTTT. This translates into CASRRQGANEKLFF.

Comments on this clone: Other DNA sequences in this specimen translate into the identical CDR3. This rearrangement joins TRBV4-1 to TRBJ1-1; D is perhaps TRBD1 (5 bases). V gave up 0 bases and J gave up 3 bases, with 8 bases separating them. This CDR3 contains 14 residues. Germline values: CDR1 MGHRA, CDR2 YSYEKL. CDR3 in amino acids: CASSQEQGYTEAFF. CDR3 coding DNA: TGCGCCAGCAGCCAAGAGCAGGGCTACACTGAAGCTTTCTTT.

The chain links TRBV9 to TRBJ1-3, with D perhaps matching TRBD1 (5 bases). The CDR3 extends over 18 amino acids. CDR1 is SGDLS, CDR2 YYNGEE, per germline. Deletions cut 2 bases from V and 0 bases from J, with 18 bases between. The CDR3 here is CASSVGPTGESSGNTIYF. The DNA of the CDR3 is TGTGCCAGCAGCGTCGGACCCACAGGCGAAAGCTCTGGAAACACCATATATTTT.

This clone was counted once. The gene calls are TRBV5-4 and TRBJ2-2; perhaps TRBD2 as D (5 bases). The CDR3 is 15 residues long. The V gene lost 4 bases and the J gene lost 0 bases, with 10 bases spanning the gap. Per germline, CDR1 SGHNT and CDR2 YYREEE (reference sequence). Here the CDR3 DNA reads TGTGCCAGCAGCCTAGGGAGAACGAACACCGGGGAGCTGTTTTTT. It is translated as CASSLGRTNTGELFF.

V gene TRBV2 combines with J gene TRBJ2-2, with 10 bases aligning to TRBD2. The V and J ends lost 11 bases and 8 bases, in that order; junction bases with no gene match: 5. The CDR3 sequence is 12 residues long. Germline V lookup: CDR1 SNHLY, CDR2 FYNNEI. As DNA, the CDR3 is TGTGCCGGGGGGACTAGCGCTGGGGAGCTGTTTTTT. As protein: CAGGTSAGELFF.

The CDR3 loop is CASSVKGVNTEAFF. The CDR3 DNA sequence: TGTGCCAGCAGTGTGAAAGGGGTGAACACTGAAGCTTTCTTT. The chain is built from TRBV2 and TRBJ1-1; D may be TRBD1 (5 bases). Germline V gene sequence: CDR1 SNHLY, CDR2 FYNNEI. V gave up 4 bases and J gave up 0 bases, with 9 bases separating them. CDR3 length: 14 amino acids.

The V call is TRBV19, the J call TRBJ1-2, with no clear D. Per germline, CDR1 LNHDA and CDR2 SQIVND (reference sequence). V dropped 3 bases and J dropped 5 bases, with 13 bases sitting between them. The CDR3 length is 14 residues. CDR3 coding DNA: TGTGCCAGTAGTATGAGGATCGGCGGTTATGGCTACACCTTC. Protein sequence: CASSMRIGGYGYTF. Supplemented by reference TRBV19 and TRBJ1-2, the full variable domain reads DGGITQSPKYLFRKEGQNVTLSCEQNLNHDAMYWYRQDPGQGLRLIYYSQIVNDFQKGDIAEGYSVSREKKESFPLTVTSAQKNPTAFYLCASSMRIGGYGYTFGSGTRLTVV.

The V and J genes are TRBV29-1 and TRBJ1-2; perhaps TRBD1 as D (6 bases). CDR3 size: 14 residues. The V gene lost 4 bases and the J gene lost 2 bases, with 14 bases spanning the gap. The V gene's germline CDR1 is SQVTM and CDR2 ANQGSEA. As DNA, the CDR3 is TGCAGCGTTGGGGGGGGCCTCCCCAACTATGGCTACACCTTC. This translates into CSVGGGLPNYGYTF.

J is TRBJ1-2 and V is TRBV6-5, with D hard to call. There are 13 residues in the CDR3. Per the germline V gene, CDR1 is MNHEY and CDR2 is SVGAGI. Trimming cost V 6 bases and J 3 bases, with 11 bases left between them. CDR3 coding DNA: TGTGCCAGCAGCAGCGGGAGCGACTATGGCTACACCTTC. Its protein is CASSSGSDYGYTF.

The V and J genes are TRBV5-1 and TRBJ2-2; 9 bases are shared with TRBD1. This CDR3 region has 16 residues. Germline V CDR1 and CDR2: SGHRS, YFSETQ. J was trimmed by 6 bases and V by 0 bases; bases with no gene match: 6. The CDR3 DNA is TGCGCCAGCAGCTTGGCCGGGACAGGGTACCCCGGGGAGCTGTTTTTT. Its translation: CASSLAGTGYPGELFF.

J is TRBJ2-3 and V is TRBV7-2, with 8 bases that match TRBD1. V lost 5 bases to trimming and J lost 6 bases; unmatched junction nucleotides: 10. The length of the CDR3 is 15 residues. Germline V gene lookup returns CDR1 SGHTA and CDR2 FQGNSA. Written as DNA, the CDR3 is TGTGCCAGCAGCCCCCGCGACAGGGGTATCGATACGCAGTATTTT. Its protein product is CASSPRDRGIDTQYF.

This clone was detected only a few times. The J gene is TRBJ2-7, the V gene TRBV7-2, with TRBD1 identical over 10 bases. This CDR3 comprises 17 residues. The germline CDR1 and CDR2 sequences are SGHTA and FQGNSA. J gave up 6 bases and V 5 bases, and 16 bases lay outside the gene matches. DNA of the CDR3: TGTGCCAGCAGCAAAATCCCCGGGACAGGGGAAGGAAGCGAGCAGTACTTC. Translating it yields CASSKIPGTGEGSEQYF.

The chain employs TRBV27 and TRBJ2-7; 9 bases fit TRBD2. The CDR3 is 15 residues long. Germline assignment: CDR1 MNHEY and CDR2 SMNVEV (reference sequence). After removal of 2 bases from V and 4 bases from J, the junction contained 6 bases not matched to a gene. The CDR3 nucleotides are TGTGCCAGCAGTTTAAGAGGACTAGCGCAGTACGAGCAGTACTTC. This encodes CASSLRGLAQYEQYF.

As to this clone: Other DNA sequences from this sample encode an identical CDR3 as well. The chain uses TRBV19 and TRBJ2-3; D is possibly TRBD2 (6 bases). Deletions cut 5 bases from V and 0 bases from J, with 9 bases between. The CDR3 loop spans 14 amino acids. CDR1 and CDR2 (germline): LNHDA, SQIVND (reference sequence). The CDR3 DNA sequence: TGTGCCAGTAGTGGAGGGTTCAGCACAGATACGCAGTATTTT. Its translation is CASSGGFSTDTQYF.

The J gene is TRBJ2-3, the V gene TRBV7-8, with 13 bases lining up with TRBD2. The CDR3 totals 16 residues. CDR1 and CDR2 (germline): SGHVS, FQNEAQ. V lost 0 bases, J lost 8 bases, and 5 bases stayed unmatched. CDR3 nucleotide sequence: TGTGCCAGCAGCTTAGCGAGACTAGCGGGGGGTTCTACGCAGTATTTT. The encoded protein is CASSLARLAGGSTQYF.